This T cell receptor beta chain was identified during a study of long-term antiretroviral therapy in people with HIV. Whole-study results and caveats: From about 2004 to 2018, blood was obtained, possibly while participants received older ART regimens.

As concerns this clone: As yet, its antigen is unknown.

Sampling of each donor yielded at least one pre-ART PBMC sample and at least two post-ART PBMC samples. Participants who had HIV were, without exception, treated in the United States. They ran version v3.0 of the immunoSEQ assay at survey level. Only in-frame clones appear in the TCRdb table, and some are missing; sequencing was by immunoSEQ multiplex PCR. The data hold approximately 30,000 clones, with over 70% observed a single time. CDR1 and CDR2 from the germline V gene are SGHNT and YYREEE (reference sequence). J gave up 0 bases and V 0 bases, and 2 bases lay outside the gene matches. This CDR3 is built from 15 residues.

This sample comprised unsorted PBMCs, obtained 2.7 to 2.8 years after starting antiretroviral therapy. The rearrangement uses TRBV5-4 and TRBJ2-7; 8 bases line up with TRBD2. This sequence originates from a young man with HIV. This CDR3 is CASSLGGGSSYEQYF. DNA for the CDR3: TGTGCCAGCAGCTTGGGCGGGGGGAGCTCCTACGAGCAGTACTTC.